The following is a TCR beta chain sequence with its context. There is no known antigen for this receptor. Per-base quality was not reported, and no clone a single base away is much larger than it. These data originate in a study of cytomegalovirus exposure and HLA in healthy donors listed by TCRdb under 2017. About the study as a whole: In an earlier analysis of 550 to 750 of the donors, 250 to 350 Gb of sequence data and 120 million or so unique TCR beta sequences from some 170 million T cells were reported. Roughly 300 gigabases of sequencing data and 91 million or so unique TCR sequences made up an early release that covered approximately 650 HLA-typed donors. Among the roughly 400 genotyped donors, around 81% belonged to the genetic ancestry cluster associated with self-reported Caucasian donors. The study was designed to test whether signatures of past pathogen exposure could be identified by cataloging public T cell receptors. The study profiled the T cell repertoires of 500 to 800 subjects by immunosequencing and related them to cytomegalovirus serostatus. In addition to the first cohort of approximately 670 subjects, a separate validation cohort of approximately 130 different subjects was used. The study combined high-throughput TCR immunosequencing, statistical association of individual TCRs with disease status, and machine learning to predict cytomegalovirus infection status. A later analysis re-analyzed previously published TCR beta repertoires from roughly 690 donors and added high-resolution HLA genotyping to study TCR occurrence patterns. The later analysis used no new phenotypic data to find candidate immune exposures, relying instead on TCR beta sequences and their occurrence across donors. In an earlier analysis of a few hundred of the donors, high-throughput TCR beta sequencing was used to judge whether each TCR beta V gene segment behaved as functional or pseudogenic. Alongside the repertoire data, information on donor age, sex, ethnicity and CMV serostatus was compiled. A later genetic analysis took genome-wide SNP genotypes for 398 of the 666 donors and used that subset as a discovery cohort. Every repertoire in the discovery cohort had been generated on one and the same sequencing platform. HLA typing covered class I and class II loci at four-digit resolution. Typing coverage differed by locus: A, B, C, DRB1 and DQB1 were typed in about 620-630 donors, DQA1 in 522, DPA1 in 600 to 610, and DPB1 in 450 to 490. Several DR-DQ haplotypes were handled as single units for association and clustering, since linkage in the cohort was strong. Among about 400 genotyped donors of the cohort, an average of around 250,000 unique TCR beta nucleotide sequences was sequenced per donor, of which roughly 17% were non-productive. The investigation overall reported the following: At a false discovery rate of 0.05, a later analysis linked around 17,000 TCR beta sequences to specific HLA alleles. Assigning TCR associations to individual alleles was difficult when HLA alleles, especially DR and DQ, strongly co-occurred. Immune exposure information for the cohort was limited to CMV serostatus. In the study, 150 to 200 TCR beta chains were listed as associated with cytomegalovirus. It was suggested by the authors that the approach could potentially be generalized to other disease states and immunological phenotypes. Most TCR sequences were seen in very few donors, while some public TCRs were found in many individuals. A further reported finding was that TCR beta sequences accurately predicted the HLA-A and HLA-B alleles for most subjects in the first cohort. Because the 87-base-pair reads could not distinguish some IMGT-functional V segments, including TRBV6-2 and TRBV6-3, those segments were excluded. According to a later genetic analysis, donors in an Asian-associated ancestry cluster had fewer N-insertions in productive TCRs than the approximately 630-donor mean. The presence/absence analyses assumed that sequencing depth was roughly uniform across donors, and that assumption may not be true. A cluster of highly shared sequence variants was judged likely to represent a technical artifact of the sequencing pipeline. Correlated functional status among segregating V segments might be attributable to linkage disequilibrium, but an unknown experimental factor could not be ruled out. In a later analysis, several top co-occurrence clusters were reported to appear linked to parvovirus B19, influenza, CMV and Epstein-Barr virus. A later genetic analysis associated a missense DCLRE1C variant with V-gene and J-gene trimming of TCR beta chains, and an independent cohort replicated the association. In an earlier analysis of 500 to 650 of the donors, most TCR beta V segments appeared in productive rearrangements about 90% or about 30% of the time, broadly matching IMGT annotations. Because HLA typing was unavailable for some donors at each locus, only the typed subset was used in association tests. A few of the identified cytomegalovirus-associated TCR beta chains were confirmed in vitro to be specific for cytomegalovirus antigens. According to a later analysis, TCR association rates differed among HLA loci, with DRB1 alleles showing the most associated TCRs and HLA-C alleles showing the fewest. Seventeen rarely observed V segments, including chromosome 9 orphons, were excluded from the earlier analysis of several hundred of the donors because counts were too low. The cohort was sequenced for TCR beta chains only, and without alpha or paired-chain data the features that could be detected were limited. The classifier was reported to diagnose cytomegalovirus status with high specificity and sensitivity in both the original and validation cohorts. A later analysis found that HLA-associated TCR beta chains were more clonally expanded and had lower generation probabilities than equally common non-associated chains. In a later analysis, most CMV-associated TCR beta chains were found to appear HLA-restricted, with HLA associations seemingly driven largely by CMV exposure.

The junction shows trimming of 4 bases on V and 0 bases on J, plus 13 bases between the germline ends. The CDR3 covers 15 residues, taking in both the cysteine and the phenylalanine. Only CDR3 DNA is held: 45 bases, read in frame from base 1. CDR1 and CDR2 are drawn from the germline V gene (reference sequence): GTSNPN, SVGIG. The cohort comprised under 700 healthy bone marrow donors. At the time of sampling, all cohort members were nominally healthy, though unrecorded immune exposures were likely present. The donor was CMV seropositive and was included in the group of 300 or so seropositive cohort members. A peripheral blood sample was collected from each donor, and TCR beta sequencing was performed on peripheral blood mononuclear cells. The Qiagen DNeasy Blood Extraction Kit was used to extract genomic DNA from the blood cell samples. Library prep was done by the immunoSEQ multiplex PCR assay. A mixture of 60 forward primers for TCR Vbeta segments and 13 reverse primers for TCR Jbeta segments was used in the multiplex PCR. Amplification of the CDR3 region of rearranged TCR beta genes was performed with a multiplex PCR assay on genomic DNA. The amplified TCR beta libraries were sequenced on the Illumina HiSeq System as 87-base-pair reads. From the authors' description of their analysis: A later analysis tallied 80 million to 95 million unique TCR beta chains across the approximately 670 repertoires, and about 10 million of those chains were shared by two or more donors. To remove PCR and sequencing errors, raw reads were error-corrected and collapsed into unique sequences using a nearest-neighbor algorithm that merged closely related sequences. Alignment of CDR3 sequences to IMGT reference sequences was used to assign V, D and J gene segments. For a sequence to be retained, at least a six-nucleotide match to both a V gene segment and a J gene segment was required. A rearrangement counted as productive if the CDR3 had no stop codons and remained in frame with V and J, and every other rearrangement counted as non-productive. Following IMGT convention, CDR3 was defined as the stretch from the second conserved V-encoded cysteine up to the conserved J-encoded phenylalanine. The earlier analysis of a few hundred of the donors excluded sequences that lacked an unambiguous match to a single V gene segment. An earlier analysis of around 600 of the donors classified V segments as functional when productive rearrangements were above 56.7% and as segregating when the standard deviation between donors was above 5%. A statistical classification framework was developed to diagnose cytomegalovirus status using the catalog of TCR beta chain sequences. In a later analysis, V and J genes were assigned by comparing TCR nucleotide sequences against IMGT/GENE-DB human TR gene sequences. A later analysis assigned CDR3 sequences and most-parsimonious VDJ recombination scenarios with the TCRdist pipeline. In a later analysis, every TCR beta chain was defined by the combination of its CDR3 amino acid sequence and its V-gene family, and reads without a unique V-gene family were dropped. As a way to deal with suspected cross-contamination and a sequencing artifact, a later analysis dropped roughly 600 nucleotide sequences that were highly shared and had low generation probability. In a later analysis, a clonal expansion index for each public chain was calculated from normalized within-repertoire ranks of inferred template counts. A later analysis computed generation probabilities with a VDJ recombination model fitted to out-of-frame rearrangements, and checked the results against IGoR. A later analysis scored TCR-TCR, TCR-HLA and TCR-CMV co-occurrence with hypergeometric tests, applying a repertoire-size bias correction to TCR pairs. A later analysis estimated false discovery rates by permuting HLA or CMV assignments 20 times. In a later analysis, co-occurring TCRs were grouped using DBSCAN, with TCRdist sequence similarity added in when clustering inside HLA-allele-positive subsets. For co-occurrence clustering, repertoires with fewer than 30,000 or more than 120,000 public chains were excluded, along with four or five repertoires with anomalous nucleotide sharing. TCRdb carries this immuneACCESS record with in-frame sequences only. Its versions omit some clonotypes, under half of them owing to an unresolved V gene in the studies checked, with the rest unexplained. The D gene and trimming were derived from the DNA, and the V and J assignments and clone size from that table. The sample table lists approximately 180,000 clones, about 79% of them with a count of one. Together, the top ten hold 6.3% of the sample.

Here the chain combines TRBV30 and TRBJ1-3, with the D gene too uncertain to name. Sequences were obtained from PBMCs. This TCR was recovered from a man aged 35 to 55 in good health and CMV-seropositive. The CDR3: CAWNRGLISGNTIYF. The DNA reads TGTGCCTGGAATCGGGGTCTCATCTCTGGAAACACCATATATTTT.